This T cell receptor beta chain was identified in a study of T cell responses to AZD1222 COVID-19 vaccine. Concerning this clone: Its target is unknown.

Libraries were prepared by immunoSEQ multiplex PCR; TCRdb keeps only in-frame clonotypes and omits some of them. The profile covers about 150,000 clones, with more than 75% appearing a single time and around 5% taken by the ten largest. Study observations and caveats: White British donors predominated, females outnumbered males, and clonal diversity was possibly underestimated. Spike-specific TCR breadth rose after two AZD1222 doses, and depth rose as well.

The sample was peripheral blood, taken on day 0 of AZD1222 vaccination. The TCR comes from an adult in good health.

The CDR3 DNA follows: TGTGCCAGCAGGGGCGGGAGCTTGGGGACCCAGTACTTC. It encodes CASRGGSLGTQYF. The chain uses TRBV6-5 and TRBJ2-5; the match to TRBD2 covers 7 bases. From germline, CDR1 is MNHEY and CDR2 SVGAGI. The CDR3 is 13 amino acids. Trimming removed 6 bases from V and 7 bases from J; junction bases left unmatched: 8.